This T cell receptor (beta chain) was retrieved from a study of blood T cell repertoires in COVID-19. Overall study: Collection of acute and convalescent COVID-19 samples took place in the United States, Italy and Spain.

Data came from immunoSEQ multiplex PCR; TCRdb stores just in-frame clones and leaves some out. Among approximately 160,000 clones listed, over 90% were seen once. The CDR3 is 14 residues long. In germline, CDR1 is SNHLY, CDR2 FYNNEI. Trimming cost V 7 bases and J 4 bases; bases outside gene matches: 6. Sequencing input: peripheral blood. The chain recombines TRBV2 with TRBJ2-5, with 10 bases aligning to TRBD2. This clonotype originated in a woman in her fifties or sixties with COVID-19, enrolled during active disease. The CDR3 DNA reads TGTGCCAGCAAGGGGGGACTAGCGTTAGAGACCCAGTACTTC. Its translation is CASKGGLALETQYF.